Presented here are 23 T cell receptor beta chains from one specimen sequenced in a study of PD-1 blockade in classical Hodgkin lymphoma. Time point defined: cycle 4 day 1 (C4D1), after 6 weeks of nivolumab. There was relapse after autologous stem cell transplantation in every patient, and there was variation in brentuximab vedotin exposure. Assay: immunoSEQ multiplex PCR; the TCRdb copy retains only in-frame clones and omits some. The table lists about 20,000 clones, roughly 80% of them singletons. The sample in question was peripheral blood mononuclear cells (PBMCs), obtained before the fourth cycle of nivolumab. These receptors were collected from a human donor with classical Hodgkin lymphoma.

This clone has just one count. The chain couples TRBV7-7 to TRBJ2-3; 13 nucleotides agree with TRBD2. The CDR3 covers 15 residues. V shed 4 bases and J 4 bases; nucleotides not matched to a gene: 2. Germline-derived CDR1 and CDR2 are SSHAT and FNYEAQ (reference sequence). This CDR3 is CASSYGLAGADTQYF. In DNA, the CDR3 is TGTGCCAGCAGCTATGGACTAGCGGGAGCAGATACGCAGTATTTT.

For this clone: One junction end disagrees with the germline gene, perhaps due to a read error. J is TRBJ1-6 and V is TRBV5-1; TRBD1 matches 12 bases. CDR3 length: 15 residues. CDR1 and CDR2 from the germline V gene are SGHRS and YFSETQ. In nucleotides, the CDR3 is TGCGCCAGCAGCTTGGCCGGGACAGGGGGCGAGGTCTCCAGCTTT. Protein: CASSLAGTGGEVSSF.

This chain connects TRBV7-6 to TRBJ1-1; no clear D gene. The germline V gene encodes CDR1 SGHVS and CDR2 FNYEAQ. This CDR3 region has 14 residues. V was shortened by 5 bases and J by 6 bases, with 16 bases between the two germline ends. CDR3 region: CASSAGVAKPEAFF. Here the CDR3 DNA reads TGTGCCAGCAGCGCCGGGGTTGCAAAGCCTGAAGCTTTCTTT.

This clone showed up just once. This rearrangement joins TRBV11-1 to TRBJ2-5; TRBD2 matches at 7 bases. Germline trimming cut 5 bases from V and 4 bases from J; bases unmatched to any gene: 10. Germline lookup yields CDR1 SGHAT and CDR2 FQDESV (reference sequence). The CDR3 runs to 15 residues. CDR3 loop: CASSTPGGLLETQYF. CDR3 DNA sequence: TGTGCCAGCAGCACACCGGGGGGACTTCTAGAGACCCAGTACTTC.

The chain uses TRBV10-3 and TRBJ1-1, with TRBD1 matching over 8 bases. The length of the CDR3 is 14 residues. Germline values: CDR1 ENHRY, CDR2 SYGVKD. V was pared by 9 bases and J by 4 bases, with 10 bases of the junction left unmatched. CDR3 in amino acids: CAINKSGGLTEAFF. Here the CDR3 DNA reads TGTGCCATAAACAAATCAGGGGGCCTCACTGAAGCTTTCTTT.

This clone showed up just a few times. The rearrangement links TRBV9 to TRBJ2-5; D is possibly TRBD2 (7 bases). From germline, CDR1 is SGDLS and CDR2 YYNGEE. The CDR3 length is 15 residues. V lost 3 bases, J lost 2 bases, and 14 bases lay in between. CDR3 coding DNA: TGTGCCAGCAGCGCGGGGGCGGGGGCACAAGAGACCCAGTACTTC. This gives the protein CASSAGAGAQETQYF.

The CDR3 sequence is CASGSGGNEQFF. The CDR3 coding sequence is TGTGCTAGTGGTTCCGGGGGGAATGAGCAGTTCTTC. J is TRBJ2-1 and V is TRBV12-5; 7 bases agree with TRBD2. Looked up from germline, CDR1 is LGHNT and CDR2 is FRNRAP. The CDR3 length is 12 residues. Trimming removed 4 bases from V and 7 bases from J; junction bases left unmatched: 1.

This chain links TRBV15 with TRBJ2-5, with D possibly matching TRBD1 (5 bases). The germline V and J ends were trimmed by 4 bases and 2 bases, with 8 bases remaining between them. Germline V lookup: CDR1 LNHNV, CDR2 YYDKDF (reference sequence). The CDR3 spans 13 residues. CDR3 region: CATSIDSQETQYF. CDR3 nucleotide sequence: TGTGCCACCAGCATCGACAGTCAAGAGACCCAGTACTTC.

The rearrangement uses TRBV28 and TRBJ1-4, with D perhaps matching TRBD1 (5 bases). The CDR3 sequence is 14 residues long. The germline gives CDR1 MDHEN, CDR2 SYDVKM. V lost 1 base to trimming and J lost 8 bases, with 11 bases between them. CDR3 region: CASSLLGEREKLFF. The CDR3, as DNA: TGTGCCAGCAGTTTATTGGGGGAAAGGGAAAAACTGTTTTTT.

This clone was observed a few times. The rearrangement joins TRBV19 to TRBJ1-2; 11 bases are a match to TRBD1. Germline CDR1 reads LNHDA; CDR2 reads SQIVND (reference sequence). The CDR3 extends over 14 amino acids. Trimming at V came to 6 bases and at J to 4 bases, leaving 4 bases not matched to a gene. CDR3 DNA: TGTGCCAGTAGGAGGGACAGGGGGTCCTATGGCTACACCTTC. The encoded protein is CASRRDRGSYGYTF. Full variable domain (rest looked up from reference TRBV19 and TRBJ1-2): DGGITQSPKYLFRKEGQNVTLSCEQNLNHDAMYWYRQDPGQGLRLIYYSQIVNDFQKGDIAEGYSVSREKKESFPLTVTSAQKNPTAFYLCASRRDRGSYGYTFGSGTRLTVV.

The chain recombines TRBV5-1 with TRBJ2-5; 7 bases map to TRBD2. After removal of 2 bases from V and 1 base from J, the junction contained 5 bases not matched to a gene. Germline CDR1 SGHRS, CDR2 YFSETQ. CDR3 size: 15 residues. The chain's CDR3 is CASSFLAATQETQYF. As DNA, the CDR3 is TGCGCCAGCAGCTTTCTAGCGGCAACCCAAGAGACCCAGTACTTC. The full variable domain, completed using reference TRBV5-1 and TRBJ2-5, is KAGVTQTPRYLIKTRGQQVTLSCSPISGHRSVSWYQQTPGQGLQFLFEYFSETQRNKGNFPGRFSGRQFSNSRSEMNVSTLELGDSALYLCASSFLAATQETQYFGPGTRLLVL.

This chain connects TRBV7-9 to TRBJ2-7; D is perhaps TRBD2 (6 bases). There are 14 residues in the CDR3. V was pared by 3 bases and J by 7 bases, with 16 bases between. CDR1 is SEHNR, CDR2 FQNEAQ, per germline (reference sequence). CDR3 protein: CASSFGGELGEQYF. CDR3 in DNA: TGTGCCAGCAGCTTCGGGGGAGAATTGGGGGAGCAGTACTTC.

The chain employs TRBV6-5 and TRBJ1-5; TRBD1 matches at 10 bases. This CDR3 has 15 amino acids. V shed 6 bases and J 4 bases; nucleotides not matched to a gene: 6. CDR1 is MNHEY, CDR2 SVGAGI, per germline. CDR3 loop: CASSSDRGRNQPQHF. The CDR3 DNA reads as TGTGCCAGCAGCTCTGACAGGGGGCGGAATCAGCCCCAGCATTTT.

This clone occurred a few times. Different DNA sequences within this sample yield the same CDR3. The chain couples TRBV7-3 to TRBJ1-1; no firm D call. CDR3 length: 13 amino acids. The germline V gene encodes CDR1 SGHTA and CDR2 FQGTGA. Trimming stripped 3 bases from V and 3 bases from J, with 8 bases between. The CDR3 sequence is CASSLNSHTEAFF. CDR3 bases: TGTGCCAGCAGCTTGAATAGCCACACTGAAGCTTTCTTT.

The rearrangement links TRBV28 to TRBJ1-1, with TRBD1 matching 10 bases. V was pared by 3 bases and J by 5 bases, with 9 bases of the junction left unmatched. The CDR3 extends over 16 amino acids. Germline V lookup: CDR1 MDHEN, CDR2 SYDVKM. Here the CDR3 DNA reads TGTGCCAGCAGTTTGGAGACAGGGGGCTTGGGGACTGAAGCTTTCTTT. It encodes CASSLETGGLGTEAFF. The entire variable domain, with the rest obtained from reference TRBV28 and TRBJ1-1, is as follows: DVKVTQSSRYLVKRTGEKVFLECVQDMDHENMFWYRQDPGLGLRLIYFSYDVKMKEKGDIPEGYSVSREKKERFSLILESASTNQTSMYLCASSLETGGLGTEAFFGQGTRLTVV.

V gene TRBV4-2 combines with J gene TRBJ2-7; 10 bases are shared with TRBD1. V was clipped by 3 bases and J by 4 bases; unmatched bases: 3. Germline-derived CDR1 and CDR2 are LGHNA and YNFKEQ. The CDR3 loop spans 14 amino acids. The CDR3 protein is CASSHRTGGYEQYF. CDR3 bases: TGTGCCAGCAGCCACCGGACAGGGGGTTACGAGCAGTACTTC.

The J gene is TRBJ1-4, the V gene TRBV27; TRBD1 matches 9 bases. The junction had 4 bases not matched to a gene; V was cut back by 4 bases and J by 4 bases. CDR1 MNHEY and CDR2 SMNVEV come from the germline V gene (reference sequence). CDR3 size: 15 residues. The CDR3 region has the DNA TGTGCCAGCAGTTCTCCGGGACAGGGTAATGAAAAACTGTTTTTT. It encodes CASSSPGQGNEKLFF.

The chain uses TRBV25-1 and TRBJ2-5, with D unclear. The CDR3 loop spans 12 amino acids. Germline loops: CDR1 MGHDK, CDR2 SYGVNS. Trimming removed 2 bases at V and 5 bases at J, with 6 bases between. The CDR3 coding sequence is TGTGCCAGCAGTGAAAGGTGGGAGACCCAGTACTTC. The encoded protein is CASSERWETQYF.

This chain links TRBV6-9 with TRBJ2-5, with a tentative D call TRBD2 (5 bases). The CDR3 consists of 14 residues. V was trimmed by 3 bases and J by 3 bases, leaving 11 bases between them. The V gene's germline CDR1 is MNHGY and CDR2 SVAAGI. CDR3 in amino acids: CASSYGAAEETQYF. CDR3 coding DNA: TGTGCCAGCAGTTACGGAGCGGCCGAAGAGACCCAGTACTTC.

This chain uses TRBV14 with TRBJ2-7; 7 positions agree with TRBD1. Germline trimming cut 6 bases from V and 3 bases from J; bases unmatched to any gene: 8. The germline V gene has CDR1 SGHDN and CDR2 FVKESK. This CDR3 contains 14 residues. Here the CDR3 reads CASSIRDSHYEQYF. CDR3 coding DNA: TGTGCCAGCAGTATCCGGGACAGCCACTACGAGCAGTACTTC.

This chain uses TRBV18 with TRBJ2-7; D unresolved. Germline V CDR1 and CDR2: KGHSH, LQKENI. The CDR3 is made up of 14 amino acids. Trimming stripped 2 bases from V and 9 bases from J, with 17 bases between. The CDR3: CASSPGLLSSGQYF. In nucleotides, the CDR3 is TGTGCCAGCTCACCAGGTTTGCTTTCCTCGGGGCAGTACTTC. The full variable domain, in which reference TRBV18 and TRBJ2-7 provide the parts outside the CDR3, is NAGVMQNPRHLVRRRGQEARLRCSPMKGHSHVYWYRQLPEEGLKFMVYLQKENIIDESGMPKERFSAEFPKEGPSILRIQQVVRGDSAAYFCASSPGLLSSGQYFGPGTRLTVT.

The chain joins TRBV5-5 to TRBJ2-3; 10 bases fit TRBD2. Germline lookup yields CDR1 SGHKS and CDR2 YYEKEE (reference sequence). The CDR3 totals 15 residues. The J segment lost 5 bases and the V segment lost 3 bases, leaving 6 bases of the junction unmatched. CDR3 sequence: CASSWGGTSEDTQYF. In nucleotides, the CDR3 is TGTGCCAGCAGCTGGGGCGGGACTAGCGAAGATACGCAGTATTTT.

The J gene is TRBJ2-1, the V gene TRBV7-9; 10 positions agree with TRBD1. J gave up 6 bases and V 5 bases, and 7 bases lay outside the gene matches. The CDR3 has 15 residues. Germline CDR1 and CDR2: SEHNR and FQNEAQ (reference sequence). The CDR3 here is CASSPSRTGGNEQFF. The DNA for the CDR3 is TGTGCCAGCAGCCCTAGTCGGACAGGGGGCAATGAGCAGTTCTTC. Full variable domain (missing parts from reference TRBV7-9 and TRBJ2-1): DTGVSQNPRHKITKRGQNVTFRCDPISEHNRLYWYRQTLGQGPEFLTYFQNEAQLEKSRLLSDRFSAERPKGSFSTLEIQRTEQGDSAMYLCASSPSRTGGNEQFFGPGTRLTVL.